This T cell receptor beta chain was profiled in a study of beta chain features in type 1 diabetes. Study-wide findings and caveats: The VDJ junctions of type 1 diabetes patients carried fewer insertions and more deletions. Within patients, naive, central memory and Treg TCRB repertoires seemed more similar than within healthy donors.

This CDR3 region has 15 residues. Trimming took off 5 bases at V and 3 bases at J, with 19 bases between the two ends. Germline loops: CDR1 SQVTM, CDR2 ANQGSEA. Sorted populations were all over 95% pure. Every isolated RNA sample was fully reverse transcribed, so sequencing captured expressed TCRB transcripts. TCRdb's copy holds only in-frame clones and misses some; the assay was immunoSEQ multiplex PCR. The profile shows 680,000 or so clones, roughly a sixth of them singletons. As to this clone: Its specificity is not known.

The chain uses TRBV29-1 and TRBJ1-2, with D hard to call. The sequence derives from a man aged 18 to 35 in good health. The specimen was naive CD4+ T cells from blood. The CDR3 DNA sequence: TGCAGCGTTTTCCCGGGCGGGGTCGTGGACTATGGCTACACCTTC. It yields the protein CSVFPGGVVDYGYTF.